Listed here are 32 T cell receptor beta chains from one sample, sequenced in a study of brain T cells in children with intractable seizures. Sequencing used immunoSEQ multiplex PCR; TCRdb keeps in-frame clones, though not all of them. In the table there are under 150,000 clones, under 95% of which are singletons. Sequenced material: peripheral blood, taken at surgery. These receptors were taken from a boy younger than two with hemimegalencephaly and intractable seizures.

The rearrangement uses TRBV12-3 or TRBV12-4 and TRBJ2-1; D is uncertain. The CDR3 runs to 13 residues. Trimming removed 5 bases at V and 6 bases at J, with 11 bases between. CDR3 in DNA: TGTGCCAGCAGTGGAGAACGCTTCAATGAGCAGTTCTTC. It specifies CASSGERFNEQFF.

The V gene is TRBV9, the J gene TRBJ2-3, with 8 bases matching TRBD1. This CDR3 is built from 16 residues. Germline CDR1 is SGDLS and CDR2 is YYNGEE. V trimming: 0 bases; J trimming: 1 base; junction bases outside the gene matches: 4. This CDR3 reads CASSVGGQGGTDTQYF. CDR3 nucleotide sequence: TGTGCCAGCAGCGTAGGAGGACAGGGAGGCACAGATACGCAGTATTTT.

V usage is TRBV14 and J usage is TRBJ1-1; no definite D call. Germline CDR1 SGHDN, CDR2 FVKESK. The CDR3 spans 13 residues. The ends were cut back, 0 bases at V and 2 bases at J, with 4 bases in the middle. The CDR3 loop reads CASSQEGNTEAFF. DNA of the CDR3: TGTGCCAGCAGCCAAGAAGGTAACACTGAAGCTTTCTTT.

The gene calls are TRBV5-1 and TRBJ2-1; 12 positions agree with TRBD2. The CDR3 sequence is 16 residues long. Unmatched junction bases numbered 1, after V lost 0 bases and J lost 3 bases. The germline gives CDR1 SGHRS, CDR2 YFSETQ. CDR3 protein: CASSLEGLAGYNEQFF. In DNA form, the CDR3 reads TGCGCCAGCAGCTTGGAGGGACTAGCGGGCTACAATGAGCAGTTCTTC.

This chain uses TRBV13 with TRBJ1-5; 10 nucleotides line up with TRBD1. V shed 8 bases, J shed 0 bases, and the junction held 25 bases outside the gene matches. The CDR3 spans 22 residues. CDR1 and CDR2 from the germline V gene are PRHDT and FYEKMQ (reference sequence). The CDR3 DNA reads TGTGCCAGCCCGAATTTTACTAATGCCGGGACAGGGGAGGGTTATAGCAATCAGCCCCAGCATTTT. Its translation: CASPNFTNAGTGEGYSNQPQHF.

The chain employs TRBV7-3 and TRBJ2-2, with no clear D. Germline loops: CDR1 SGHTA, CDR2 FQGTGA. The CDR3 has 17 residues. Trimming shortened V by 4 bases and J by 2 bases, and 17 bases separated the two germline ends. Written as DNA, the CDR3 is TGTGCCAGCAGCTCACGGCTAAGTAGCCGAAACACCGGGGAGCTGTTTTTT. Translating gives CASSSRLSSRNTGELFF.

This clone turned up a few times. CDR3 in amino acids: CASSPMAGEGSPLHF. The CDR3 bases are TGTGCCAGCTCACCAATGGCAGGGGAAGGTTCACCCCTCCACTTT. The rearrangement links TRBV18 to TRBJ1-6; maybe TRBD1 (6 bases). Trimming removed 2 bases from V and 9 bases from J, with 14 bases in between. The CDR3 runs to 15 residues. Per the germline V gene, CDR1 is KGHSH and CDR2 is LQKENI.

CDR3 region: CASSLAPDTQYF. The CDR3 bases are TGTGCCAGCAGCTTGGCCCCAGATACGCAGTATTTT. The genes are TRBV5-4 and TRBJ2-3; D is unclear. This CDR3 is 12 amino acids long. The V end was cut by 0 bases, the J end by 4 bases, with 3 bases between. Germline V lookup: CDR1 SGHNT, CDR2 YYREEE (reference sequence).

The chain has TRBV6-1 and TRBJ1-1; 7 bases map to TRBD1. The J segment lost 7 bases and the V segment lost 3 bases, leaving 5 bases of the junction unmatched. The germline gives CDR1 MNHNS, CDR2 SASEGT. The CDR3 runs 13 residues. CDR3 sequence (DNA): TGTGCCAGCAGTGACAGGGGGTCAGGTGAAGCTTTCTTT. Translating it yields CASSDRGSGEAFF.

The V gene is TRBV5-1, the J gene TRBJ2-4; TRBD2 agrees at 12 bases. The CDR3 runs to 14 residues. J was trimmed by 7 bases and V by 4 bases; bases with no gene match: 3. CDR1 is SGHRS and CDR2 is YFSETQ in the germline V gene. CDR3 in DNA: TGCGCCAGCAGCCCTGGGACTAGCGGGAACATTCAGTACTTC. Protein product: CASSPGTSGNIQYF.

The V gene is TRBV7-9, the J gene TRBJ1-4; 8 bases agree with TRBD1. Trimming removed 1 base from V and 4 bases from J; junction bases left unmatched: 2. This CDR3 comprises 15 residues. CDR1 and CDR2 (germline): SEHNR, FQNEAQ (reference sequence). The CDR3 loop reads CASSLGTGYNEKLFF. CDR3 coding DNA: TGTGCCAGCAGCTTAGGGACAGGGTATAATGAAAAACTGTTTTTT.

The rearrangement links TRBV9 to TRBJ2-3, with 9 bases aligning to TRBD2. Germline V gene data show CDR1 as SGDLS and CDR2 as YYNGEE. CDR3 length: 18 residues. After removal of 2 bases from V and 3 bases from J, the junction contained 13 bases not matched to a gene. CDR3 region: CASSVDLISGSGTDTQYF. CDR3 bases: TGTGCCAGCAGCGTCGACCTCATTAGCGGGAGCGGAACAGATACGCAGTATTTT.

The rearrangement links TRBV11-2 to TRBJ1-6; D is uncertain. Trimming left V 1 base short and J 7 bases short, with 5 bases between. The germline V gene has CDR1 SGHAT and CDR2 FQNNGV. CDR3 length: 13 residues. The CDR3 loop reads CASSLGPNSPLHF. The CDR3 nucleotides are TGTGCCAGCAGCTTAGGACCGAATTCACCCCTCCACTTT.

The chain combines TRBV12-5 with TRBJ1-2; no firm D call. The CDR3 sequence is 14 residues long. Germline V CDR1 and CDR2: LGHNT, FRNRAP. V lost 6 bases, J lost 8 bases, and 19 bases lay in between. The chain's CDR3 is CASGLLTPIGGYTF. The CDR3, as DNA: TGTGCTAGTGGCCTGCTTACCCCTATCGGGGGCTACACCTTC.

The chain combines TRBV28 with TRBJ2-1, with D tentatively TRBD1 or TRBD2 (5 bases each). V lost 6 bases and J 4 bases, leaving 25 bases between the germline ends. CDR1 MDHEN and CDR2 SYDVKM come from the germline V gene. The CDR3 length is 18 residues. In nucleotides, the CDR3 is TGTGCCAGCAGGAGGGACGGACTTCCCCCTGCCATTTACAATGAGCAGTTCTTC. It yields the protein CASRRDGLPPAIYNEQFF. Full variable domain (missing parts from reference TRBV28 and TRBJ2-1): DVKVTQSSRYLVKRTGEKVFLECVQDMDHENMFWYRQDPGLGLRLIYFSYDVKMKEKGDIPEGYSVSREKKERFSLILESASTNQTSMYLCASRRDGLPPAIYNEQFFGPGTRLTVL.

V usage is TRBV5-1 and J usage is TRBJ2-7, with 11 bases identical to TRBD2. The germline CDR1 and CDR2 sequences are SGHRS and YFSETQ. Losses at the gene ends were 3 bases for V and 2 bases for J; bases not matched to a gene: 4. The CDR3 is 15 residues long. The CDR3 DNA reads as TGCGCCAGCAGCTGGGGACTAGCGGAAACCTACGAGCAGTACTTC. Its translation is CASSWGLAETYEQYF.

The chain carries TRBV11-3 and TRBJ2-3; TRBD1 or TRBD2 may be the D gene (7 bases each). The germline CDR1 and CDR2 sequences are SGHNT and YENEEA. The CDR3 has 17 amino acids. Trimming left V 0 bases short and J 4 bases short, with 17 bases between. The CDR3 DNA reads TGTGCCAGCAGCTTAGACTGGGGCAGGGGGGGCTCAGATACGCAGTATTTT. Its protein is CASSLDWGRGGSDTQYF.

V and J are TRBV6-5 and TRBJ2-7, with D perhaps TRBD2 (5 bases). Trimming removed 5 bases at V and 4 bases at J, with 15 bases between. Germline lookup yields CDR1 MNHEY and CDR2 SVGAGI. The CDR3 is made up of 14 amino acids. As DNA, the CDR3 is TGTGCCAGCAGTCGGGAAGGTGTGGTATACGAGCAGTACTTC. Protein: CASSREGVVYEQYF.

This chain's CDR3 is CASSQQGARAGELFF. For the CDR3, the DNA is TGTGCCAGCAGCCAACAGGGGGCGAGGGCCGGGGAGCTGTTTTTT. The chain employs TRBV5-5 and TRBJ2-2; 9 nucleotides match TRBD1. The J segment lost 6 bases and the V segment lost 4 bases, leaving 7 bases of the junction unmatched. This CDR3 contains 15 residues. Germline values: CDR1 SGHKS, CDR2 YYEKEE (reference sequence).

The chain combines TRBV3-1 (or the pseudogene TRBV3-2) with TRBJ1-1, with D hard to call. Looked up from germline, CDR1 is LGHDT and CDR2 is YNNKEL (reference sequence). The V gene lost 4 bases and the J gene lost 0 bases, with 6 bases spanning the gap. The CDR3 is made up of 13 amino acids. CDR3: CASSRHMNTEAFF. CDR3 nucleotides: TGTGCCAGCAGCCGCCATATGAACACTGAAGCTTTCTTT.

The chain couples TRBV10-1 to TRBJ2-1; tentative D call: TRBD2 (5 bases). The CDR3 has 17 residues. With 0 bases removed from V and 0 bases from J, the gap between germline ends came to 12 bases. Per germline, CDR1 WNHNN and CDR2 SYGVQD (reference sequence). The CDR3 DNA is TGCGCCAGCAGTGAGTCGGGCGGGTCCGGCTCCTACAATGAGCAGTTCTTC. Amino acids: CASSESGGSGSYNEQFF.

This clone was seen just once. The DNA of the CDR3 is TGTGCCAGCAGCTCCCGGGACAGGGGGTACCAAGAGACCCAGTACTTC. Protein product: CASSSRDRGYQETQYF. V is TRBV5-6 and J is TRBJ2-5, with 11 bases that match TRBD1. The CDR3 is 16 residues long. V shed 3 bases and J 0 bases; nucleotides not matched to a gene: 4. Germline CDR1 is SGHDT and CDR2 is YYEEEE. Combining the CDR3 with reference TRBV5-6 and TRBJ2-5 gives the whole variable domain DAGVTQSPTHLIKTRGQQVTLRCSPKSGHDTVSWYQQALGQGPQFIFQYYEEEERQRGNFPDRFSGHQFPNYSSELNVNALLLGDSALYLCASSSRDRGYQETQYFGPGTRLLVL.

This chain connects TRBV24-1 to TRBJ2-7, with 15 bases fitting TRBD2. The trim removed 5 bases at V and 0 bases at J, leaving 10 bases unmatched. The CDR3 length is 19 residues. Germline CDR1 is KGHDR and CDR2 is SFDVKD. The CDR3 sequence: CATSGVAGLAGGCSYEQYF. CDR3 DNA sequence: TGTGCCACCAGTGGAGTGGCGGGACTAGCGGGAGGATGCTCCTACGAGCAGTACTTC.

The rearrangement links TRBV27 to TRBJ2-7, with 7 bases fitting TRBD1. This CDR3 has 15 residues. V trimming: 8 bases; J trimming: 7 bases; junction bases outside the gene matches: 17. Germline assignment: CDR1 MNHEY and CDR2 SMNVEV (reference sequence). The CDR3, as DNA: TGTGCCAGCTCTCCGTCCTGGACAGGAGCGAGGGAGCAGTACTTC. This codes for CASSPSWTGAREQYF.

The rearrangement uses TRBV30 and TRBJ1-2; D is uncertain. In germline, CDR1 is GTSNPN, CDR2 SVGIG (reference sequence). Trimming removed 0 bases from V and 4 bases from J, with 3 bases in between. This CDR3 contains 11 residues. CDR3 in amino acids: CAWSVLYGYTF. The CDR3 DNA is TGTGCCTGGAGTGTTCTCTATGGCTACACCTTC.

This clone was counted once. The chain employs TRBV4-1 and TRBJ1-6; D uncertain. V was pared by 8 bases and J by 0 bases, with 20 bases between. CDR1 and CDR2 (germline): MGHRA, YSYEKL. The CDR3 loop spans 18 amino acids. The CDR3 sequence is CASQARRTLSSYNSPLHF. DNA of the CDR3: TGCGCCAGCCAAGCCAGGCGGACGCTAAGCTCCTATAATTCACCCCTCCACTTT.

J is TRBJ1-2 and V is TRBV6-2 or TRBV6-3; no reliable D call. V shed 1 base and J shed 0 bases, with 3 bases lying between them. This CDR3 comprises 13 residues. CDR1 is MNHEY, CDR2 SVGEGT, per germline. The CDR3 loop is CASSYLSNYGYTF. The CDR3 DNA reads as TGTGCCAGCAGTTACTTATCTAACTATGGCTACACCTTC.

This chain connects TRBV19 to TRBJ2-5, with 10 bases matching TRBD2. Losses at the gene ends were 3 bases for V and 2 bases for J; bases not matched to a gene: 6. The CDR3 length is 16 residues. CDR1 is LNHDA, CDR2 SQIVND, per germline (reference sequence). The CDR3 is CASSIFGLAAQETQYF. The DNA of the CDR3 is TGTGCCAGTAGTATTTTCGGACTAGCGGCTCAAGAGACCCAGTACTTC.

The V and J genes are TRBV2 and TRBJ2-3; maybe TRBD2 (5 bases). V was cut by 4 bases and J by 3 bases, with 14 bases left in between. This CDR3 spans 15 amino acids. The V gene's germline CDR1 is SNHLY and CDR2 FYNNEI. CDR3 coding DNA: TGTGCCAGCAGTGCTAGCCCCGCTCGAACAGATACGCAGTATTTT. Its protein is CASSASPARTDTQYF.

This clone came up once. V usage is TRBV5-6 and J usage is TRBJ2-7; tentatively, D is TRBD1 or TRBD2 (5 bases each). Germline-derived CDR1 and CDR2 are SGHDT and YYEEEE. The germline V and J ends were trimmed by 2 bases and 3 bases, with 18 bases remaining between them. This CDR3 is 16 amino acids long. Written as DNA, the CDR3 is TGTGCCAGCAGCTTTGGAAGGGGAGATACCTTCTACGAGCAGTACTTC. It is translated as CASSFGRGDTFYEQYF.

The chain uses TRBV12-3 or TRBV12-4 and TRBJ1-4, with unresolved D. This CDR3 has 12 amino acids. The germline V and J ends were trimmed by 6 bases and 7 bases, with 9 bases remaining between them. The CDR3 loop reads CASSRPGEKLFF. Here the CDR3 DNA reads TGTGCCAGCAGCCGTCCCGGTGAAAAACTGTTTTTT.

The rearrangement uses TRBV29-1 and TRBJ2-7; TRBD2 aligns across 15 bases. Germline V CDR1 and CDR2: SQVTM, ANQGSEA. Trimming cost V 4 bases and J 2 bases; bases outside gene matches: 6. The CDR3 sequence is 16 residues long. The CDR3 region has the DNA TGCAGCGTTGCCGGGACTAGCGGGAGGTCTCCCTACGAGCAGTACTTC. Amino acid sequence: CSVAGTSGRSPYEQYF.